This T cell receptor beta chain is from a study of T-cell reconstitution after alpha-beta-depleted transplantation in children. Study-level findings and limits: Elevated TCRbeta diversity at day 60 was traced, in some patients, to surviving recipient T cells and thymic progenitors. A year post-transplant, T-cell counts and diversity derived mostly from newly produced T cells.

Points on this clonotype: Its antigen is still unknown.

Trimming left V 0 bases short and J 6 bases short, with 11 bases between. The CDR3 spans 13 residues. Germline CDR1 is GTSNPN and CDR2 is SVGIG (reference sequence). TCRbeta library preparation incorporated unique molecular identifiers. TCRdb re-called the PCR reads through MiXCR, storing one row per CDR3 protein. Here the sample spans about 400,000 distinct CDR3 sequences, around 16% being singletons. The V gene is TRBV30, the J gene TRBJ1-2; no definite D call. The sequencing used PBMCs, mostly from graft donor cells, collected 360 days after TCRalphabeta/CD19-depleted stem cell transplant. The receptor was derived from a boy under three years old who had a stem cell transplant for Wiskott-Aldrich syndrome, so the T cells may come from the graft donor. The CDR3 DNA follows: TGTGCCTGGAGTGTCGACGGCTGGGATGGCTACACCTTC. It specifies CAWSVDGWDGYTF.